This TCR beta chain was sequenced in a study of blood T cell repertoires in COVID-19. Clones were read by immunoSEQ multiplex PCR, and TCRdb kept only the in-frame ones, dropping some. The data hold 60,000 to 85,000 clones, with around nine tenths observed a single time. This CDR3 is 13 amino acids long. Germline V CDR1 and CDR2: SQVTM, ANQGSEA. V was pared by 5 bases and J by 5 bases, with 15 bases between. This clonotype was sampled from a woman of 80 years or more with active or convalescent COVID-19. The genes are TRBV29-1 and TRBJ1-1; the D gene is possibly TRBD1 (6 bases). Material for sequencing was peripheral blood. Here the CDR3 reads CSVRPGGLTEAFF. The CDR3 nucleotides are TGCAGCGTTCGACCGGGGGGGCTTACTGAAGCTTTCTTT.